The 23 T cell receptor beta chains presented below share a single source sample, sequenced in a study of T cell responses to AZD1222 COVID-19 vaccine. Data came from immunoSEQ multiplex PCR; TCRdb stores just in-frame clones and leaves some out. In the table there are roughly 160,000 clones, about nine tenths of which are singletons. Sequenced material: peripheral blood, taken on day 0 of AZD1222 vaccination. These receptor sequences come from an adult in good health.

This clone was observed a single time. The chain carries TRBV19 and TRBJ1-1, with no clear D. Trimming cost V 0 bases and J 6 bases, with 5 bases left between them. CDR1 is LNHDA, CDR2 SQIVND, per germline (reference sequence). CDR3 length: 12 residues. The DNA of the CDR3 is TGTGCCAGTAGTATAGATCGGGCTGAAGCTTTCTTT. Translation: CASSIDRAEAFF.

The gene calls are TRBV19 and TRBJ2-1, with 7 bases fitting TRBD1. J gave up 3 bases and V 6 bases, and 5 bases lay outside the gene matches. Germline loops: CDR1 LNHDA, CDR2 SQIVND (reference sequence). CDR3 size: 14 residues. The CDR3, as DNA: TGTGCCAGTAGCACCGGGACAGACTACAATGAGCAGTTCTTC. This encodes CASSTGTDYNEQFF.

J is TRBJ1-4 and V is TRBV7-9; perhaps TRBD1 as D (6 bases). Germline CDR1 and CDR2: SEHNR and FQNEAQ (reference sequence). Trimming removed 5 bases from V and 6 bases from J, with 22 bases in between. The CDR3 consists of 17 residues. The CDR3 DNA follows: TGTGCCAGCAGCCCATCGTCAGGGGCAGGCGTGTATGAAAAACTGTTTTTT. It specifies CASSPSSGAGVYEKLFF.

The chain employs TRBV4-1 and TRBJ1-2; TRBD1 matches 8 bases. This CDR3 contains 13 residues. CDR1 and CDR2 from the germline V gene are MGHRA and YSYEKL. V dropped 8 bases and J dropped 8; count of bases not matched to a gene: 10. CDR3 nucleotides: TGCGCCAGCTCTTTCCAGGGGGCGGCGGGCTACACCTTC. Translation gives CASSFQGAAGYTF.

The J gene is TRBJ1-4, the V gene TRBV9; 9 bases agree with TRBD1. Germline V gives CDR1 SGDLS, CDR2 YYNGEE. This CDR3 has 15 residues. The ends lost 3 bases at V and 8 bases at J; junction bases unmatched: 8. The CDR3 spells CASSADRGRGEKLFF. Here the CDR3 DNA reads TGTGCCAGCAGCGCCGACAGGGGGAGGGGGGAAAAACTGTTTTTT.

This clone was detected only a few times. Other nucleotide sequences in the sample specify the same CDR3. The V call is TRBV5-1, the J call TRBJ2-5; D is unresolved. Trimming removed 2 bases at V and 2 bases at J, with 1 base between. Germline V gives CDR1 SGHRS, CDR2 YFSETQ. This CDR3 contains 11 residues. The CDR3 here is CASSLQETQYF. As DNA, the CDR3 is TGCGCCAGCAGCTTACAAGAGACCCAGTACTTC.

This clone was recorded only once. The chain recombines TRBV5-6 with TRBJ1-1, with D perhaps TRBD1 (6 bases). CDR1 is SGHDT, CDR2 YYEEEE, per germline. This CDR3 is built from 12 residues. V was trimmed by 4 bases and J by 5 bases, leaving 9 bases between them. The CDR3 region has the DNA TGTGCCAGCAGCGGCACAGGGACTGAAGCTTTCTTT. Translating it yields CASSGTGTEAFF. The full variable domain, in which reference TRBV5-6 and TRBJ1-1 provide the parts outside the CDR3, is DAGVTQSPTHLIKTRGQQVTLRCSPKSGHDTVSWYQQALGQGPQFIFQYYEEEERQRGNFPDRFSGHQFPNYSSELNVNALLLGDSALYLCASSGTGTEAFFGQGTRLTVV.

DNA of the CDR3: TGTGCCAGCAGCCAATCGGGAAAAGGAGCGGGGGGTACTCCAGATACGCAGTATTTT. This translates into CASSQSGKGAGGTPDTQYF. The genes are TRBV3-1 (or the pseudogene TRBV3-2) and TRBJ2-3; 9 bases are shared with TRBD2. The CDR3 covers 19 residues. Trimming at V came to 2 bases and at J to 4 bases, leaving 16 bases not matched to a gene. Germline V gives CDR1 LGHDT, CDR2 YNNKEL (reference sequence).

The chain joins TRBV11-3 to TRBJ2-3; TRBD2 might be the D (6 bases). The germline V and J ends were trimmed by 5 bases and 1 base, with 19 bases remaining between them. Germline lookup yields CDR1 SGHNT and CDR2 YENEEA. The CDR3 sequence is 17 residues long. The CDR3 DNA reads as TGTGCCAGCAGCGGAGGGTCAGACTCAGCAGGCACAGATACGCAGTATTTT. It codes for CASSGGSDSAGTDTQYF.

The gene calls are TRBV7-9 and TRBJ1-4; D possibly corresponds to TRBD1 (6 bases). V lost 3 bases and J 2 bases, leaving 10 bases between the germline ends. The CDR3 consists of 15 residues. Looked up from germline, CDR1 is SEHNR and CDR2 is FQNEAQ (reference sequence). For the CDR3, the DNA is TGTGCCAGCAGCTTTTACCAGGGGACTAATGAAAAACTGTTTTTT. As protein: CASSFYQGTNEKLFF.

V usage is TRBV25-1 and J usage is TRBJ2-5; the D is unclear. Between the trimmed V and J ends, which lost 3 bases and 3 bases, there was a span of 11 bases. Germline V lookup: CDR1 MGHDK, CDR2 SYGVNS. The CDR3 totals 14 residues. The CDR3 sequence: CASSEGSPEETQYF. The CDR3 coding sequence is TGTGCCAGCAGTGAGGGAAGCCCTGAAGAGACCCAGTACTTC.

V is TRBV6-5 and J is TRBJ2-7; D unclear. The CDR3 totals 14 residues. The V gene's germline CDR1 is MNHEY and CDR2 SVGAGI. V was clipped by 2 bases and J by 5 bases, with 13 bases between them. The CDR3: CASSYDRQAHEQYF. Written as DNA, the CDR3 is TGTGCCAGCAGTTACGACCGGCAGGCCCACGAGCAGTACTTC.

V usage is TRBV5-6 and J usage is TRBJ1-1, with D uncertain. Between the trimmed V and J ends, which lost 0 bases and 4 bases, there was a span of 10 bases. This CDR3 spans 14 amino acids. CDR1 and CDR2 from the germline V gene are SGHDT and YYEEEE. The CDR3: CASSLVEGSTEAFF. The CDR3 DNA sequence: TGTGCCAGCAGCTTGGTGGAGGGTAGCACTGAAGCTTTCTTT.

This chain joins TRBV28 and TRBJ2-5; 8 positions match TRBD1. The V and J ends lost 7 bases and 5 bases, in that order; junction bases with no gene match: 9. Per the germline V gene, CDR1 is MDHEN and CDR2 is SYDVKM. The CDR3 runs to 14 residues. Here the CDR3 DNA reads TGTGCCAGCACTGGACAGGGCTTATCGGAGACCCAGTACTTC. Residues: CASTGQGLSETQYF. Complete variable domain (other parts from reference TRBV28 and TRBJ2-5): DVKVTQSSRYLVKRTGEKVFLECVQDMDHENMFWYRQDPGLGLRLIYFSYDVKMKEKGDIPEGYSVSREKKERFSLILESASTNQTSMYLCASTGQGLSETQYFGPGTRLLVL.

This sequence joins TRBV5-5 and TRBJ1-5, with 7 bases lining up with TRBD1. The CDR3 has 16 residues. V lost 0 bases and J lost 1; bases outside the gene matches: 4. Germline V CDR1 and CDR2: SGHKS, YYEKEE (reference sequence). The CDR3 region has the DNA TGTGCCAGCAGCTTGGACGGGACAGTAAGCAATCAGCCCCAGCATTTT. Translating gives CASSLDGTVSNQPQHF. The full variable domain, its missing parts supplied by reference TRBV5-5 and TRBJ1-5, is DAGVTQSPTHLIKTRGQQVTLRCSPISGHKSVSWYQQVLGQGPQFIFQYYEKEERGRGNFPDRFSARQFPNYSSELNVNALLLGDSALYLCASSLDGTVSNQPQHFGDGTRLSIL.

This clone has only a few counts. The genes are TRBV6-5 and TRBJ1-1; TRBD1 is a possible D gene (5 bases). V gave up 7 bases and J gave up 9 bases, with 12 bases separating them. Germline assignment: CDR1 MNHEY and CDR2 SVGAGI. CDR3 length: 11 amino acids. CDR3 sequence: CASIQARKAFF. CDR3 DNA sequence: TGTGCCAGCATACAGGCCAGGAAAGCTTTCTTT.

This sequence joins TRBV18 and TRBJ2-1; TRBD2 matches 10 bases. The length of the CDR3 is 15 residues. Trimming took 3 bases from V and 9 from J; bases not matched to a gene: 8. Germline V gene data show CDR1 as KGHSH and CDR2 as LQKENI. The CDR3 DNA reads TGTGCCAGCTCACCGTTAGGGACTAGCGAGATTGAGCAGTTCTTC. Residues: CASSPLGTSEIEQFF. The whole variable domain, filled in from reference TRBV18 and TRBJ2-1, reads NAGVMQNPRHLVRRRGQEARLRCSPMKGHSHVYWYRQLPEEGLKFMVYLQKENIIDESGMPKERFSAEFPKEGPSILRIQQVVRGDSAAYFCASSPLGTSEIEQFFGPGTRLTVL.

This chain uses TRBV5-8 with TRBJ1-6, with a tentative D call TRBD1 (5 bases). Germline CDR1 SGHTS, CDR2 YDEGEE. The CDR3 is 16 residues long. The V end was cut by 0 bases, the J end by 5 bases, with 12 bases between. The CDR3 bases are TGTGCCAGCAGCTTGGGTGTTGGGACTCATAATTCACCCCTCCACTTT. Residues: CASSLGVGTHNSPLHF.

The J gene is TRBJ2-3, the V gene TRBV7-2; tentatively, D is TRBD2 (6 bases). CDR3 length: 15 residues. The germline V and J ends were trimmed by 0 bases and 2 bases, with 9 bases remaining between them. The germline CDR1 and CDR2 sequences are SGHTA and FQGNSA. The DNA of the CDR3 is TGTGCCAGCAGCTTAGCTAGCGGCCCCACAGATACGCAGTATTTT. This codes for CASSLASGPTDTQYF.

This chain connects TRBV28 to TRBJ1-6; no reliable D call. In germline, CDR1 is MDHEN, CDR2 SYDVKM. This CDR3 contains 17 residues. V was pared by 1 base and J by 1 base, with 11 bases between. The CDR3 reads CASSLSPDESYNSPLHF. CDR3 DNA sequence: TGTGCCAGCAGTTTATCCCCCGACGAGTCCTATAATTCACCCCTCCACTTT.

The V gene is TRBV9, the J gene TRBJ1-6; 10 positions match TRBD1. Losses at the gene ends were 0 bases for V and 16 bases for J; bases not matched to a gene: 10. This CDR3 has 15 amino acids. Germline V lookup: CDR1 SGDLS, CDR2 YYNGEE. The CDR3 bases are TGTGCCAGCAGCGTAGAAGGGACAGGGGCCCTTCTGCTCCACTTT. Translation: CASSVEGTGALLLHF. Supplemented by reference TRBV9 and TRBJ1-6, the full variable domain reads DSGVTQTPKHLITATGQRVTLRCSPRSGDLSVYWYQQSLDQGLQFLIQYYNGEERAKGNILERFSAQQFPDLHSELNLSSLELGDSALYFCASSVEGTGALLLHFGNGTRLTVT.

The chain joins TRBV7-6 to TRBJ2-1; 8 nucleotides align to TRBD2. The germline CDR1 and CDR2 sequences are SGHVS and FNYEAQ. The CDR3 sequence is 16 residues long. J gave up 7 bases and V 2 bases, and 10 bases lay outside the gene matches. The DNA for the CDR3 is TGTGCCAGCAGCTTAACTGGACTAGCAGTGAGGAATGAGCAGTTCTTC. Translated: CASSLTGLAVRNEQFF.

This clone appeared once. The rearrangement links TRBV7-2 to TRBJ2-2; D gene unclear. The CDR3 loop spans 14 amino acids. V was cut by 5 bases and J by 1 base, with 8 bases left in between. Germline values: CDR1 SGHTA, CDR2 FQGNSA. In nucleotides, the CDR3 is TGTGCCAGCAGCCACCGTTGGAACACCGGGGAGCTGTTTTTT. This translates into CASSHRWNTGELFF.